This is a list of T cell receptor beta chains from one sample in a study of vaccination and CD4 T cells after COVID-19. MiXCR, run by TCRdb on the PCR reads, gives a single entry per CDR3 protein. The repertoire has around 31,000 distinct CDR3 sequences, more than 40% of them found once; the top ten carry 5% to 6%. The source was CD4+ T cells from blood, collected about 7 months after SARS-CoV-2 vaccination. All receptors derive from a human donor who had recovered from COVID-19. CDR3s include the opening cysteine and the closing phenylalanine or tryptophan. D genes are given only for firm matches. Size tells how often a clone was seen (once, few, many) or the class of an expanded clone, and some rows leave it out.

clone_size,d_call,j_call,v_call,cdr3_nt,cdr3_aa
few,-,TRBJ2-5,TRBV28,TGTGCCAGCAGCCCCTTTTATCTAGCAGCCACCGAAGAGACCCAGTACTTC,CASSPFYLAATEETQYF
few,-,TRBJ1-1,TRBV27,TGTGCCAGCAGTAAATTCCCGGGGCTAGAAGCTTTCTTT,CASSKFPGLEAFF
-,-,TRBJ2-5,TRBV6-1,TGTGCCAGCAGTGAAGTATCTTTAACAGTCCAAGAGACCCAGTACTTC,CASSEVSLTVQETQYF
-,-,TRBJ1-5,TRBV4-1,TGCGCCAGCAGCGATCTTAGGGGGGGTTCTAGCAATCAGCCCCAGCATTTT,CASSDLRGGSSNQPQHF
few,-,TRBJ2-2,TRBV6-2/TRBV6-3,TGTGCCAGCAGTTACTCGTGGAACACCGGGGAGCTGTTTTTT,CASSYSWNTGELFF
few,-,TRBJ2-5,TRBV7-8,TGTGCCAGCAGCTTATGGGAAGACAACCAAGAGACCCAGTACTTC,CASSLWEDNQETQYF
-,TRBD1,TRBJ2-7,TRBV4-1,TGCGCCAGCAGCCAACAGCCGGGACAGGGGGCCTACGAGCAGTACTTC,CASSQQPGQGAYEQYF
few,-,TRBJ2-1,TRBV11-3,TGTGCCAGCAGCCCTGGACGGACCAATGAGCAGTTCTTC,CASSPGRTNEQFF
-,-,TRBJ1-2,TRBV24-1,TGTGCCACCAGTCCGGCTCACCATGGCTACACCTTC,CATSPAHHGYTF
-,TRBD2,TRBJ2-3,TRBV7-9,TGTGCCAGCAGCTTAGCGTTTTCGGTAAAAGGACTAGCGGGATTCCCAGATACGCAGTATTTT,CASSLAFSVKGLAGFPDTQYF
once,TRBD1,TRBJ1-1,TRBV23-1,TGCGCCAGCAGTCAATCGCGGACAGGGTCTGAAGCTTTCTTT,CASSQSRTGSEAFF
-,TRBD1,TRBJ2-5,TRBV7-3,TGTGCCAGCAGCGCCTACAGGGGTGAGACCCAGTACTTC,CASSAYRGETQYF
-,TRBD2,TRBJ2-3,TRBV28,TGTGCCAGCAGTTTCGGACTAGCGGGAGGGGGCCGCACAGATACGCAGTATTTT,CASSFGLAGGGRTDTQYF
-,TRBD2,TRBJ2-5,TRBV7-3,TGTGCCAGCAGCCTAAGCGGGGAAGAGACCCAGTACTTC,CASSLSGEETQYF
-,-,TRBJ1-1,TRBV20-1,TGCAGTGCTAGGGGGGGGGGCCGTTCCCTAGCCACTGAAGCTTTCTTT,CSARGGGRSLATEAFF
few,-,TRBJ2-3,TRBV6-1,TGTGCCAGCAGCAGTAATTCCCTAGGTACGCAGTATTTT,CASSSNSLGTQYF
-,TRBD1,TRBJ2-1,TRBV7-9,TGTGCCAGCAGTTTCCAGGGGGATGAGCAGTTCTTC,CASSFQGDEQFF
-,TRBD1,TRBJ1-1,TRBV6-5,TGTGCCAGCAGTTATGGGACAGGCATTATGAACACTGAAGCTTTCTTT,CASSYGTGIMNTEAFF
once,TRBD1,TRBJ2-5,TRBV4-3,TGCGCCAGCAGCCATGGGACAGCCCGGGAGACCCAGTACTTC,CASSHGTARETQYF
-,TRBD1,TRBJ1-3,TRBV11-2,TGTGCCACTCACAGGGGAGCAGGAAACACCATATATTTT,CATHRGAGNTIYF
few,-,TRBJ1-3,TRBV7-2,TGTGCCAGCAGCTTGACCCGCGGAAACACCATATATTTT,CASSLTRGNTIYF
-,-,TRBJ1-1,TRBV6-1,TGTGCCAGCAGCTGGGGCGCGGGGAACACTGAAGCTTTCTTT,CASSWGAGNTEAFF
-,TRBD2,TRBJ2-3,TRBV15,TGTGCCACCAGCAGAGATCTAGCGGGTGCGGGCACAGATACGCAGTATTTT,CATSRDLAGAGTDTQYF
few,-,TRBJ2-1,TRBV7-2,TGTGCCAGCAGCTTTTTAGACCGCGGAAAGTTCTTC,CASSFLDRGKFF
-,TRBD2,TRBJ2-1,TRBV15,TGTGCCACCAGCAGAGATCGAAGGCGGGAGGTTAATGAGCAGTTCTTC,CATSRDRRREVNEQFF
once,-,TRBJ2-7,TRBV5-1,TGCGCCAGCAGCTTGGGAGGCATACTCTACGAGCAGTACTTC,CASSLGGILYEQYF
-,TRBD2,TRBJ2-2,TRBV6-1,TGTGCCAGCTGGTCGGCAGGGATCCACCTTACTAGCGGGAGGACCCGAGTCACCGGGGAGCTGTTTTTT,CASWSAGIHLTSGRTRVTGELFF
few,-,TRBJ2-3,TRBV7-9,TGTGCCAGCAGCTCCCAAAAGCGTGGCGGGACCAGGCGGCCCACAGATACGCAGTATTTT,CASSSQKRGGTRRPTDTQYF
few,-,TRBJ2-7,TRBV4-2,TGTGCCAGCAGCCAAGTTCCAGCGGAACCCCACTACGAGCAGTACTTC,CASSQVPAEPHYEQYF
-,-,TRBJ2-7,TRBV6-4,TGTGCCAGCAGTGACTCTAGCGACTCCTACGAGCAGTACTTC,CASSDSSDSYEQYF
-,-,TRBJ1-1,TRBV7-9,TGTGCCAGCAGCTTAAAGGGGGGGAACACTGAAGCTTTCTTT,CASSLKGGNTEAFF
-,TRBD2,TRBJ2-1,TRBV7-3,TGTGCCAGCAGCTTAACTAGCGGGAGCAATGAGCAGTTCTTC,CASSLTSGSNEQFF
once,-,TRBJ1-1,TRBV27,TGTGCCAGCAGTTTATCCCACAGGGCCACTGAAGCTTTCTTT,CASSLSHRATEAFF
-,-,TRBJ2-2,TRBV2,TGTGCCAGCAGTGGCGTACGGGGGGCTACCGGGGAGCTGTTTTTT,CASSGVRGATGELFF
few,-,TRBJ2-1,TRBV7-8,TGTGCCAGCAGCTTAGCGGGGCCCAACAATGAGCAGTTCTTC,CASSLAGPNNEQFF
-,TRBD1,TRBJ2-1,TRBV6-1,TGTGCCAGCAGCCGTCGACAGGGGCCTACCTACAATGAGCAGTTCTTC,CASSRRQGPTYNEQFF
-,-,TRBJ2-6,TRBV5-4,TGTGCCAGCAGCCCTTCTGGGGCCAACGTCCTGACTTTC,CASSPSGANVLTF
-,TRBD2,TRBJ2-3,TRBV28,TGTGCCAGCAAAGATAGCGGGAGGCCCACAGATACGCAGTATTTT,CASKDSGRPTDTQYF
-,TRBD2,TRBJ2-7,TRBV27,TGTGCCAGCAGTTTATCTGGCGGGAGGGGCTACGAGCAGTACTTC,CASSLSGGRGYEQYF
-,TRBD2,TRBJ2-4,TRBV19,TGTGCCAGTAGCCGGACTAGCGGGAGAAACATTCAGTACTTC,CASSRTSGRNIQYF
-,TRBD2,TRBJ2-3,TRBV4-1,TGCGCCAGCAGCCAAGGACGAGCGGGAGTCATAGATACGCAGTATTTT,CASSQGRAGVIDTQYF
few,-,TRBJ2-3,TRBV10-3,TGTGCCATCAGTGAGTCTGAGTCAGATACGCAGTATTTT,CAISESESDTQYF
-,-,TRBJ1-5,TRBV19,TGTGCCAGTAGGACGATAGGTTCTGTTAGCAATCAGCCCCAGCATTTT,CASRTIGSVSNQPQHF
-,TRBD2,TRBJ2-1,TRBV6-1,TGTGCCAGCAGTGAATTAGCGGGAGCAGGTCGGGACAATGAGCAGTTCTTC,CASSELAGAGRDNEQFF
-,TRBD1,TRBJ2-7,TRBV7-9,TGTGCCAGCAGCGGGACAGGCTACGAGCAGTACTTC,CASSGTGYEQYF
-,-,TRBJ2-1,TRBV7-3,TGTGCCAGCAGAGACACTAGATTTCATGAGCAGTTCTTC,CASRDTRFHEQFF
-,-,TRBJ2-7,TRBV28,TGTGCCAGCAGTTTCTCCCCAGGGCCCTCCTACGAGCAGTACTTC,CASSFSPGPSYEQYF
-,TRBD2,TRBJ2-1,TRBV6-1,TGTGCCAGCAGTAACGGACTAGCGGCGGCCAATGAGCAGTTCTTC,CASSNGLAAANEQFF
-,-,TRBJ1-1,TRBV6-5,TGTGCCAGCAGTTACTCGGCAGAGACTGAAGCTTTCTTT,CASSYSAETEAFF
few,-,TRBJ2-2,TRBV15,TGTGCCACCAGGACTAACGTTCTGACCGGGGAGCTGTTTTTT,CATRTNVLTGELFF
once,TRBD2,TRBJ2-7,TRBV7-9,TGTGCCAGCAGCATTAGCGGGACCGACGAGCAGTACTTC,CASSISGTDEQYF